These 14 T cell receptor beta chains came from one sample sequenced in a study of T cell responses to AZD1222 COVID-19 vaccine (TCRdb year 2021). Per the publication, the time point label means: baseline before first vaccination. The library was produced with the immunoSEQ multiplex PCR assay. Sourced from immuneACCESS, this table was stored by TCRdb with only in-frame sequences that have V and J called. A share of the clones is absent; for the studies checked, an unresolved V gene accounts for under half, and the remainder has no known explanation. The sample includes under 110,000 clones, with 90% observed a single time. Of the sample, roughly 1.4% is held by the ten largest clones. The sample was peripheral blood, taken on day 0 of AZD1222 vaccination. The receptors come from an adult in good health.

The chain recombines TRBV7-2 with TRBJ1-2; D remains unclear. The CDR3 is 14 amino acids. Germline CDR1 reads SGHTA; CDR2 reads FQGNSA. V lost 1 base and J 5 bases, leaving 11 bases between the germline ends. CDR3 DNA sequence: TGTGCCAGCAGCTTAGATTACAGATTATATGGCTACACCTTC. It is translated as CASSLDYRLYGYTF.

The chain is built from TRBV15 and TRBJ2-7, with unresolved D. Germline V lookup: CDR1 LNHNV, CDR2 YYDKDF (reference sequence). V lost 0 bases to trimming and J lost 0 bases, with 15 bases between them. This CDR3 has 17 residues. The CDR3 DNA follows: TGTGCCACCAGCAGAGATTTTTCGGGTGGCAGCTCCTACGAGCAGTACTTC. It codes for CATSRDFSGGSSYEQYF. The full variable domain, in which reference TRBV15 and TRBJ2-7 provide the parts outside the CDR3, is DAMVIQNPRYQVTQFGKPVTLSCSQTLNHNVMYWYQQKSSQAPKLLFHYYDKDFNNEADTPDNFQSRRPNTSFCFLDIRSPGLGDTAMYLCATSRDFSGGSSYEQYFGPGTRLTVT.

The chain uses TRBV5-6 and TRBJ1-1; the D is unclear. V was shortened by 4 bases and J by 1 base, with 5 bases between the two germline ends. Germline values: CDR1 SGHDT, CDR2 YYEEEE. The CDR3 totals 12 residues. CDR3 nucleotides: TGTGCCAGCAGCCACACGAACACTGAAGCTTTCTTT. Translated: CASSHTNTEAFF.

The genes are TRBV3-1 (or the pseudogene TRBV3-2) and TRBJ1-4, with 11 bases lining up with TRBD1. Trimming at V came to 2 bases and at J to 1 base, leaving 9 bases not matched to a gene. CDR1 LGHDT and CDR2 YNNKEL come from the germline V gene (reference sequence). The CDR3 is 19 residues long. The DNA of the CDR3 is TGTGCCAGCAGCCAATCACCTCGGACAGGGGGCTTAACTAATGAAAAACTGTTTTTT. Amino acids: CASSQSPRTGGLTNEKLFF.

J is TRBJ1-6 and V is TRBV12-3 or TRBV12-4; a weak D match, TRBD1 (6 bases). With 10 bases removed from V and 7 bases from J, the gap between germline ends came to 11 bases. The CDR3 spans 12 residues. CDR3 coding DNA: TGTGCCATTTCAGGGGACAATTCACCCCTCCACTTT. The encoded protein is CAISGDNSPLHF.

The CDR3 nucleotides are TGTGCCACCAGCTCGGCGGGGATGGACTATGGCTACACCTTC. Its protein is CATSSAGMDYGYTF. This chain uses TRBV15 with TRBJ1-2, with D uncertain. Germline V gene sequence: CDR1 LNHNV, CDR2 YYDKDF (reference sequence). Trimming shortened V by 5 bases and J by 3 bases, and 13 bases separated the two germline ends. The CDR3 length is 14 residues.

V is TRBV19 and J is TRBJ2-3, with D tentatively TRBD1 (6 bases). Trimming pared 5 bases from V and 2 bases from J, leaving 20 bases between. Looked up from germline, CDR1 is LNHDA and CDR2 is SQIVND (reference sequence). CDR3 length: 17 amino acids. DNA for the CDR3: TGTGCCAGTAGTGCCTTGACAGGAGAAACTTTCACAGATACGCAGTATTTT. It codes for CASSALTGETFTDTQYF.

The rearrangement uses TRBV18 and TRBJ1-6; D might be TRBD1 (5 bases). Trimming took off 6 bases at V and 6 bases at J, with 21 bases between the two ends. This CDR3 spans 17 amino acids. Germline V gene lookup returns CDR1 KGHSH and CDR2 LQKENI. The CDR3 here is CASSPLPPGLSNSPLHF. CDR3 DNA: TGTGCCAGCTCGCCCCTACCCCCAGGGCTTTCTAATTCACCCCTCCACTTT.

This clone was counted a single time. DNA of the CDR3: TGTGCCAGCAGTAAAACAGGGGGCGTGTCAACTGAAGCTTTCTTT. It codes for CASSKTGGVSTEAFF. V and J are TRBV6-5 and TRBJ1-1, with 9 bases identical to TRBD1. V shed 5 bases and J 5 bases; nucleotides not matched to a gene: 9. CDR1 and CDR2 (germline): MNHEY, SVGAGI. This CDR3 has 15 residues.

The V gene is TRBV11-2, the J gene TRBJ1-5; 7 nucleotides align to TRBD1. Germline V gives CDR1 SGHAT, CDR2 FQNNGV. The CDR3 is made up of 15 amino acids. J gave up 1 base and V 3 bases, and 3 bases lay outside the gene matches. As DNA, the CDR3 is TGTGCCAGCAGCTTTCAACAGGGGAGCAATCAGCCCCAGCATTTT. Protein: CASSFQQGSNQPQHF.

The gene calls are TRBV7-2 and TRBJ1-4, with unresolved D. CDR3 size: 16 residues. Trimming left V 4 bases short and J 0 bases short, with 12 bases between. In germline, CDR1 is SGHTA, CDR2 FQGNSA. As DNA, the CDR3 is TGTGCCAGCAGCTCACTAAGGGTTGCAACTAATGAAAAACTGTTTTTT. Its protein product is CASSSLRVATNEKLFF.

This chain joins TRBV27 and TRBJ1-2; 7 bases fit TRBD1. J lost 7 bases, V lost 4 bases, and 3 bases had no gene match. This CDR3 is 12 amino acids long. Germline V gene data show CDR1 as MNHEY and CDR2 as SMNVEV (reference sequence). This CDR3 reads CASSSGGGGYTF. DNA for the CDR3: TGTGCCAGCAGTTCAGGGGGGGGTGGCTACACCTTC.

This chain connects TRBV4-1 to TRBJ1-2; no clear D. Per the germline V gene, CDR1 is MGHRA and CDR2 is YSYEKL. This CDR3 has 15 amino acids. V was cut by 1 base and J by 3 bases, with 12 bases left in between. In DNA form, the CDR3 reads TGCGCCAGCAGCCAAGGGGGAAGCGGTGACTATGGCTACACCTTC. The encoded protein is CASSQGGSGDYGYTF.

V usage is TRBV7-9 and J usage is TRBJ1-1, with 8 bases fitting TRBD1. The CDR3 length is 13 residues. V gave up 10 bases and J gave up 0 bases; unmatched junction bases: 4. In germline, CDR1 is SEHNR, CDR2 FQNEAQ (reference sequence). CDR3: CATQGQVNTEAFF. The CDR3 region has the DNA TGTGCCACCCAGGGACAGGTGAACACTGAAGCTTTCTTT.